What follows are 30 T cell receptor beta chains derived from one specimen sequenced in a study of cytomegalovirus exposure and HLA in healthy donors. Use of 60 Vbeta and 13 Jbeta primers characterized the PCR. Data came from immunoSEQ multiplex PCR; TCRdb stores just in-frame clones and leaves some out. The table shows roughly 96,000 clones, with roughly 74% occurring only once. The sequenced sample consisted of PBMCs. All receptors derive from a female donor in good health and CMV-seropositive.

The chain recombines TRBV6-6 with TRBJ2-5; 9 bases match TRBD2. Germline V lookup: CDR1 MNHNY, CDR2 SVGAGI (reference sequence). After removal of 11 bases from V and 5 bases from J, the junction contained 12 bases not matched to a gene. The CDR3 has 14 residues. The CDR3 region has the DNA TGTGCCCTGGGAGCGGGGGGCCTCGGGGAGACCCAGTACTTC. Protein sequence: CALGAGGLGETQYF.

This clone was recorded once. The chain employs TRBV2 and TRBJ2-5, with TRBD1 as a possible D gene (6 bases). Germline CDR1 is SNHLY and CDR2 is FYNNEI. Trimming shortened V by 4 bases and J by 5 bases, and 14 bases separated the two germline ends. This CDR3 contains 14 residues. In DNA, the CDR3 is TGTGCCAGCAGTGGGACAGCCCGGCAGGAGACCCAGTACTTC. This translates into CASSGTARQETQYF. Full variable domain (rest looked up from reference TRBV2 and TRBJ2-5): EPEVTQTPSHQVTQMGQEVILRCVPISNHLYFYWYRQILGQKVEFLVSFYNNEISEKSEIFDDQFSVERPDGSNFTLKIRSTKLEDSAMYFCASSGTARQETQYFGPGTRLLVL.

This rearrangement joins TRBV5-1 to TRBJ1-2; tentative D call: TRBD1 (6 bases). This CDR3 has 14 residues. Deletions cut 2 bases from V and 4 bases from J, with 12 bases between. The germline V gene has CDR1 SGHRS and CDR2 YFSETQ. CDR3 nucleotide sequence: TGCGCCAGCAGCTTACAGGGTTCCGGCTATGGCTACACCTTC. It codes for CASSLQGSGYGYTF.

In this sample, this clone turned up a few times. The V call is TRBV7-8, the J call TRBJ2-5; TRBD2 agrees at 10 bases. In germline, CDR1 is SGHVS, CDR2 FQNEAQ. The ends lost 2 bases at V and 4 bases at J; junction bases unmatched: 4. This CDR3 has 15 residues. The CDR3 protein is CASSLSGGAGETQYF. The CDR3 DNA is TGTGCCAGCAGCTTAAGCGGGGGGGCCGGAGAGACCCAGTACTTC. Variable domain in full (rest from reference TRBV7-8 and TRBJ2-5): GAGVSQSPRYKVAKRGQDVALRCDPISGHVSLFWYQQALGQGPEFLTYFQNEAQLDKSGLPSDRFFAERPEGSVSTLKIQRTQQEDSAVYLCASSLSGGAGETQYFGPGTRLLVL.

The gene calls are TRBV2 and TRBJ1-1; possibly TRBD1 for D (6 bases). The CDR3 has 13 amino acids. V shed 5 bases and J shed 4 bases, with 11 bases lying between them. From germline, CDR1 is SNHLY and CDR2 FYNNEI. The DNA for the CDR3 is TGTGCCAGCAGTCTACGCAGGGGCACTGAAGCTTTCTTT. Protein sequence: CASSLRRGTEAFF. Full variable domain (remainder filled in from reference TRBV2 and TRBJ1-1): EPEVTQTPSHQVTQMGQEVILRCVPISNHLYFYWYRQILGQKVEFLVSFYNNEISEKSEIFDDQFSVERPDGSNFTLKIRSTKLEDSAMYFCASSLRRGTEAFFGQGTRLTVV.

This clone has only a few counts. The chain joins TRBV19 to TRBJ1-1; 10 positions agree with TRBD1. V shed 4 bases and J 4 bases; nucleotides not matched to a gene: 3. The CDR3 consists of 14 residues. Germline V gene sequence: CDR1 LNHDA, CDR2 SQIVND (reference sequence). CDR3 sequence reads: CASSTGQGTTEAFF. The CDR3 region has the DNA TGTGCCAGTAGTACGGGACAGGGGACCACTGAAGCTTTCTTT.

The chain links TRBV18 to TRBJ2-3, with TRBD1 identical over 8 bases. After removal of 3 bases from V and 4 bases from J, the junction contained 3 bases not matched to a gene. The CDR3 covers 14 residues. Germline lookup yields CDR1 KGHSH and CDR2 LQKENI. CDR3 region: CASSPQQGADTQYF. CDR3 DNA sequence: TGTGCCAGCTCACCGCAACAGGGGGCAGATACGCAGTATTTT.

With respect to this clone: A read error may produce the germline difference seen at one junction end. V gene TRBV4-1 combines with J gene TRBJ1-5; D perhaps matches TRBD1 (5 bases). The CDR3 totals 15 residues. The germline gives CDR1 MGHRA, CDR2 YSYEKL. The CDR3 is CAGSQAEGRGQPQHF. Here the CDR3 DNA reads TGCGCCGGCAGCCAAGCGGAAGGGAGGGGTCAGCCCCAGCATTTT.

The chain couples TRBV7-8 to TRBJ1-1, with 8 bases aligning to TRBD1. The CDR3 length is 13 residues. V dropped 3 bases and J dropped 3; count of bases not matched to a gene: 0. Per the germline V gene, CDR1 is SGHVS and CDR2 is FQNEAQ. DNA for the CDR3: TGTGCCAGCAGCTTGACAGGGGACACTGAAGCTTTCTTT. Protein: CASSLTGDTEAFF.

This sequence joins TRBV6-6 and TRBJ2-7, with D possibly being TRBD1 (6 bases). Germline CDR1 is MNHNY and CDR2 is SVGAGI (reference sequence). CDR3 length: 14 residues. With 2 bases removed from V and 1 base from J, the gap between germline ends came to 9 bases. As DNA, the CDR3 is TGTGCCAGCAGTTACGGGACACTGTCCTACGAGCAGTACTTC. This sequence encodes CASSYGTLSYEQYF.

The rearrangement joins TRBV10-3 to TRBJ2-2, with TRBD2 matching over 15 bases. The CDR3 loop spans 19 amino acids. Unmatched junction bases numbered 11, after V lost 5 bases and J lost 4 bases. CDR1 is ENHRY and CDR2 is SYGVKD in the germline V gene. The CDR3 loop reads CAISRVGLAGGRGTGELFF. CDR3 in DNA: TGTGCCATCAGTAGGGTGGGACTAGCGGGGGGCCGAGGCACCGGGGAGCTGTTTTTT.

This sequence joins TRBV5-4 and TRBJ2-7; TRBD2 might be the D (5 bases). The CDR3 extends over 14 amino acids. V lost 3 bases and J 2 bases, leaving 12 bases between the germline ends. CDR1 SGHNT and CDR2 YYREEE come from the germline V gene (reference sequence). The CDR3 sequence is CASSSEEYAYEQYF. The CDR3 DNA follows: TGTGCCAGCAGCTCGGAGGAGTATGCCTACGAGCAGTACTTC. Full variable domain (rest looked up from reference TRBV5-4 and TRBJ2-7): ETGVTQSPTHLIKTRGQQVTLRCSSQSGHNTVSWYQQALGQGPQFIFQYYREEENGRGNFPPRFSGLQFPNYSSELNVNALELDDSALYLCASSSEEYAYEQYFGPGTRLTVT.

This clone was detected a few times. The rearrangement joins TRBV5-1 to TRBJ2-7, with D possibly being TRBD2 (6 bases). CDR3 length: 13 amino acids. Trimming removed 4 bases at V and 3 bases at J, with 11 bases between. Germline-derived CDR1 and CDR2 are SGHRS and YFSETQ. This CDR3 is CASSGGTFYEQYF. In DNA, the CDR3 is TGCGCCAGCAGCGGCGGGACTTTCTACGAGCAGTACTTC. The full variable domain, its missing parts supplied by reference TRBV5-1 and TRBJ2-7, is KAGVTQTPRYLIKTRGQQVTLSCSPISGHRSVSWYQQTPGQGLQFLFEYFSETQRNKGNFPGRFSGRQFSNSRSEMNVSTLELGDSALYLCASSGGTFYEQYFGPGTRLTVT.

The chain links TRBV6-5 to TRBJ1-6, with a possible D match to TRBD1 (6 bases). V was trimmed by 6 bases and J by 7 bases, leaving 13 bases between them. Germline V gene data show CDR1 as MNHEY and CDR2 as SVGAGI. The CDR3 extends over 14 amino acids. This CDR3 is CASSPSRGNSPLHF. The CDR3, as DNA: TGTGCCAGCAGCCCCTCAAGGGGGAATTCACCCCTCCACTTT.

V and J are TRBV5-1 and TRBJ2-5, with D perhaps TRBD1 (6 bases). V was cut by 3 bases and J by 0 bases, with 12 bases left in between. Germline V gene sequence: CDR1 SGHRS, CDR2 YFSETQ. The CDR3 extends over 15 amino acids. The CDR3 coding sequence is TGCGCCAGCAGCTCAATACAGGGCCACCAAGAGACCCAGTACTTC. Translation: CASSSIQGHQETQYF.

V gene TRBV5-1 combines with J gene TRBJ2-4; 8 bases fit TRBD1. Germline lookup yields CDR1 SGHRS and CDR2 YFSETQ. The J segment lost 11 bases and the V segment lost 2 bases, leaving 9 bases of the junction unmatched. The CDR3 has 14 amino acids. This CDR3 is CASSLLIGTGLQYF. As DNA, the CDR3 is TGCGCCAGCAGCTTATTAATCGGGACAGGACTTCAGTACTTC.

The chain recombines TRBV2 with TRBJ2-1; perhaps TRBD2 as D (6 bases). Deletions cut 7 bases from V and 2 bases from J, with 15 bases between. Germline loops: CDR1 SNHLY, CDR2 FYNNEI. This CDR3 region has 15 residues. DNA for the CDR3: TGTGCCAGCACCCCAGGGAGGACGACCTACAATGAGCAGTTCTTC. This gives the protein CASTPGRTTYNEQFF.

The chain joins TRBV12-5 to TRBJ2-1; the D gene is possibly TRBD1 (5 bases). CDR1 LGHNT and CDR2 FRNRAP come from the germline V gene. V dropped 6 bases and J dropped 4 bases, with 16 bases sitting between them. The CDR3 loop spans 15 amino acids. CDR3 in DNA: TGTGCTAGTGGATCGACCGTCAGGGATTACAATGAGCAGTTCTTC. It codes for CASGSTVRDYNEQFF.

As concerns this clone: Other DNA sequences from this sample encode an identical CDR3 as well. V is TRBV4-1 and J is TRBJ2-7, with TRBD1 matching 7 bases. V dropped 1 base and J dropped 2; count of bases not matched to a gene: 2. The CDR3 length is 14 residues. Germline CDR1 and CDR2: MGHRA and YSYEKL. This CDR3 is CASSQGQGAYEQYF. For the CDR3, the DNA is TGCGCCAGCAGCCAAGGCCAGGGGGCCTACGAGCAGTACTTC.

Only a few counts were recorded for this clone. V usage is TRBV4-1 and J usage is TRBJ1-6, with 8 bases aligning to TRBD1. Germline V gene sequence: CDR1 MGHRA, CDR2 YSYEKL. This CDR3 spans 15 amino acids. With V trimmed by 3 bases and J by 11 bases, 9 bases remained unmatched. The CDR3 coding sequence is TGCGCCAGCAGCCATGCGGACAGGGACGCTACACCCCTCCACTTT. Residues: CASSHADRDATPLHF.

The chain recombines TRBV5-1 with TRBJ1-6; TRBD1 matches at 8 bases. CDR1 and CDR2 (germline): SGHRS, YFSETQ. J was trimmed by 13 bases and V by 4 bases; bases with no gene match: 10. CDR3 length equals 14 residues. CDR3 loop: CASSQAGGQTPLHF. The CDR3 DNA is TGCGCCAGCAGCCAGGCAGGGGGCCAGACGCCCCTCCACTTT. The variable domain in full, with the rest retrieved from reference TRBV5-1 and TRBJ1-6, is KAGVTQTPRYLIKTRGQQVTLSCSPISGHRSVSWYQQTPGQGLQFLFEYFSETQRNKGNFPGRFSGRQFSNSRSEMNVSTLELGDSALYLCASSQAGGQTPLHFGNGTRLTVT.

As to this clone: One junction end does not reproduce the germline sequence, and a read error may be involved. The chain is built from TRBV6-1 and TRBJ2-7, with no clear D. The CDR3 extends over 11 amino acids. Germline V gene data show CDR1 as MNHNS and CDR2 as SASEGT. Written as DNA, the CDR3 is TGTGCCAGCAGTGAAGGAGGCCCCTCGAACTTC. It codes for CASSEGGPSNF.

The chain is built from TRBV6-5 and TRBJ2-1; 8 bases match TRBD1. J gave up 8 bases and V 2 bases, and 5 bases lay outside the gene matches. The CDR3 is 14 amino acids. Looked up from germline, CDR1 is MNHEY and CDR2 is SVGAGI. The CDR3 spells CASSYGQGADEQFF. The CDR3 nucleotides are TGTGCCAGCAGTTACGGGCAGGGGGCCGATGAGCAGTTCTTC.

V gene TRBV29-1 combines with J gene TRBJ2-5; D is unclear. The CDR3 length is 13 residues. Germline V gives CDR1 SQVTM, CDR2 ANQGSEA. V dropped 5 bases and J dropped 0 bases, with 10 bases sitting between them. The CDR3 reads CSVCPENQETQYF. The CDR3 DNA is TGCAGCGTTTGTCCGGAGAACCAAGAGACCCAGTACTTC.

The V call is TRBV27, the J call TRBJ2-5, with D hard to call. Germline assignment: CDR1 MNHEY and CDR2 SMNVEV (reference sequence). The CDR3 has 13 amino acids. Trimming took 5 bases from V and 1 from J, leaving 8 bases between them. CDR3: CASSRLIQETQYF. The CDR3 coding sequence is TGTGCCAGCAGTAGACTCATCCAAGAGACCCAGTACTTC.

The chain links TRBV9 to TRBJ2-3; 7 nucleotides align to TRBD2. The CDR3 runs 18 residues. J gave up 0 bases and V 1 base, and 11 bases lay outside the gene matches. CDR1 and CDR2 (germline): SGDLS, YYNGEE. CDR3 protein: CASSVRPLADRSTDTQYF. The CDR3 DNA reads as TGTGCCAGCAGCGTACGCCCGCTAGCGGACCGTAGCACAGATACGCAGTATTTT.

The sample holds a few counts of this clone. The chain is built from TRBV2 and TRBJ2-1; possibly TRBD2 for D (6 bases). Germline CDR1 SNHLY, CDR2 FYNNEI. This CDR3 contains 15 residues. Trimming cost V 4 bases and J 5 bases, with 15 bases left between them. The CDR3 region is CASSGLSGINNEQFF. CDR3 nucleotide sequence: TGTGCCAGCAGTGGCCTTAGCGGAATCAACAATGAGCAGTTCTTC.

This clone was detected only a few times. The chain has TRBV7-9 and TRBJ1-1, with unresolved D. V dropped 5 bases and J dropped 6 bases, with 13 bases sitting between them. CDR1 and CDR2 (germline): SEHNR, FQNEAQ (reference sequence). The CDR3 is 13 residues long. The CDR3 nucleotides read TGTGCCAGCAGCCCCCTCGGGAGCGCTGAAGCTTTCTTT. Translated, it gives CASSPLGSAEAFF.

This clone turned up a few times. J is TRBJ1-6 and V is TRBV6-5; the match to TRBD1 covers 11 bases. V was clipped by 7 bases and J by 10 bases; unmatched bases: 6. This CDR3 spans 14 amino acids. In germline, CDR1 is MNHEY, CDR2 SVGAGI. The CDR3 spells CASNIRTGGSPLHF. CDR3 DNA sequence: TGTGCCAGCAATATTAGGACAGGGGGCTCACCCCTCCACTTT.

The V and J genes are TRBV11-2 and TRBJ1-2; no reliable D call. The V end lost 5 bases, the J end lost 8 bases, and 18 bases lay between the germline ends. The CDR3 loop spans 14 amino acids. The germline gives CDR1 SGHAT, CDR2 FQNNGV. The CDR3 is CASSPDGRADGYTF. The CDR3 bases are TGTGCCAGCAGCCCGGACGGGAGGGCGGACGGCTACACCTTC.